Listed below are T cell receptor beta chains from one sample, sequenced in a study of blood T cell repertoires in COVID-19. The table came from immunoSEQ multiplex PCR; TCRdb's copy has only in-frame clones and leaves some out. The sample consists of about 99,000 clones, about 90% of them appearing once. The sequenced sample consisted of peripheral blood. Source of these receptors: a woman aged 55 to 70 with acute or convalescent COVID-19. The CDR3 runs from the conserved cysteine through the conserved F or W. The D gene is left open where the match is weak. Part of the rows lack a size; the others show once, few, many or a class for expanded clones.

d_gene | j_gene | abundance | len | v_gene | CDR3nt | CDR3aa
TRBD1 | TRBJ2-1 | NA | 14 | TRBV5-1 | TGCGCCAGCAGCCGGGGACAGGGAGTCTATGAGCAGTTCTTC | CASSRGQGVYEQFF
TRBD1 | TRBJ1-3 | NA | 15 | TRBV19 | TGTGCCAGTAGTATGGGACAGCTCTCTGGAAACACCATATATTTT | CASSMGQLSGNTIYF
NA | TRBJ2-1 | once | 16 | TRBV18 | TGTGCCAGCTCACCACTTAGCGGCGACTCCTACAATGAGCAGTTCTTC | CASSPLSGDSYNEQFF
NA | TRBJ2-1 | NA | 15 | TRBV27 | TGTGCCAGCAGTTTATCCCAGGGAAGGCATCATGAGCAGTTCTTC | CASSLSQGRHHEQFF
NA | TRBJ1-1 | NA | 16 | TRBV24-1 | TGTGCCACCAGTGACCCTGGTTCGGAGGGGAACACTGAAGCTTTCTTT | CATSDPGSEGNTEAFF
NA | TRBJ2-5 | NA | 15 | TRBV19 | TGTGCCAGTAGCGCCGGAACAGGGTTTAGGGAGACCCAGTACTTC | CASSAGTGFRETQYF
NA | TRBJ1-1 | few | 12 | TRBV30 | TGTGCCTGCACCCCCAGGGTCACTGAAGCTTTCTTT | CACTPRVTEAFF
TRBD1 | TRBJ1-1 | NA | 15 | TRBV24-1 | TGTGCCACCAGTGACCCTCGGACAGGGAACACTGAAGCTTTCTTT | CATSDPRTGNTEAFF
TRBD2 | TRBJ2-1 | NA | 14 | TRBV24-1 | TGTGCCACCAGTGATTTAGGTGGTAGCGGGAGTCTGTTCTTC | CATSDLGGSGSLFF
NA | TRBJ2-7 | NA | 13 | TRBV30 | TGTGCCTGGAGTAAGAGGAGCGGCGGTTGGCAGTACTTC | CAWSKRSGGWQYF
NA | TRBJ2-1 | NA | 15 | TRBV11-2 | TGTGCCAGCAGCTTATCCCCGAGCTCCTACAATGAGCAGTTCTTC | CASSLSPSSYNEQFF
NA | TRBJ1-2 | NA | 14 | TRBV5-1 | TGCGCCAGCAGCGTTGACAGCCCTAACTATGGCTACACCTTC | CASSVDSPNYGYTF
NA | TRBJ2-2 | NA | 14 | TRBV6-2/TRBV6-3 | TGTGCCAGCAGCGACCCTCAGGGGCACGGGGAGCTGTTTTTT | CASSDPQGHGELFF
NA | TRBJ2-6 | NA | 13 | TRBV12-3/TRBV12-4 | TGTGCCAGCACCTTGGAGGGGGCCAACGTCCTGACTTTC | CASTLEGANVLTF
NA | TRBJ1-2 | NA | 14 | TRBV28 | TGTGCCAGCCGCGAGCCGAGTAGTAACTATGGCTACACCTTC | CASREPSSNYGYTF
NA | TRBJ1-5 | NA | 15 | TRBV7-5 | TGTGCCAGAAGCTTAGATACGGGGTCGGGGCAGCCCCAGCATTTT | CARSLDTGSGQPQHF
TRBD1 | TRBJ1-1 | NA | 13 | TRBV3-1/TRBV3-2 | TGTGCAGCCGGTGGGACAGGAGGTAATAAAGCTTTCTTT | CAAGGTGGNKAFF
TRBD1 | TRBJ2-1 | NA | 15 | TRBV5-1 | TGCGCCAGCAGCTTGGAGGACAGGGAGTCAGGTGAGCAGTTCTTC | CASSLEDRESGEQFF
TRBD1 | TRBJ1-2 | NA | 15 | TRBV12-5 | TGTGCTAGTGGTCTAGGGACAGGCACTAACTATGGCTACACCTTC | CASGLGTGTNYGYTF
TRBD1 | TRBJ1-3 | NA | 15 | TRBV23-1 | TGCGCCAGCACCCAGGAACAGGGGGCTGGAAACACCATATATTTT | CASTQEQGAGNTIYF
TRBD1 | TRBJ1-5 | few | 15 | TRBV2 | TGTGCCAGCAGTCCAGACAGGGCGATCCGACAGCCCCAGCATTTT | CASSPDRAIRQPQHF
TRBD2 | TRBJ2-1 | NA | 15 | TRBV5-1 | TGCGCCAGCAGCGTGGGACTAGCGGGAATCCATGAGCAGTTCTTC | CASSVGLAGIHEQFF
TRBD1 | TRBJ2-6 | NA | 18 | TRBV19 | TGTGCCAGTAGTTCACCGGGACAGGGCATCTCTGGGGCCAACGTCCTGACTTTC | CASSSPGQGISGANVLTF
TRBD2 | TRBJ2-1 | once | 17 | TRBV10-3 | TGTGCCATCAGTGAGTCCCCGGGACTAGCGCTCTACAATGAGCAGTTCTTC | CAISESPGLALYNEQFF
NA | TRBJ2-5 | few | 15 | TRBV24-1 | TGTGCCACCAGTGATCCGGACAGATACCAAGAGACCCAGTACTTC | CATSDPDRYQETQYF
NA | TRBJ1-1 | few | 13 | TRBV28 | TGTGCCAGCCGGGGGGCGGTGAACACTGAAGCTTTCTTT | CASRGAVNTEAFF
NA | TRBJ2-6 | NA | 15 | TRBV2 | TGTGCCAGCAGATCCGACAGATCTGGGGCCAACGTCCTGACTTTC | CASRSDRSGANVLTF
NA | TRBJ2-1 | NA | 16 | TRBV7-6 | TGTGCCAGCAGCTTAGGTGGACAGGGAGGGGGCAATGAGCAGTTCTTC | CASSLGGQGGGNEQFF
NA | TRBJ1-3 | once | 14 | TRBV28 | TGTGCCAGCACCCAAAGTTGGCCTGGAAACACCATATATTTT | CASTQSWPGNTIYF
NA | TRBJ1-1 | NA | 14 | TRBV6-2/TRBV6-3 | TGTGCCAGCAGTCCCCACTCAGGGAACACTGAAGCTTTCTTT | CASSPHSGNTEAFF
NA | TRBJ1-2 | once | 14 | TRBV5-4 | TGTGCCAGCAGCTTGGTAGGTGGCGGCTATGGCTACACCTTC | CASSLVGGGYGYTF
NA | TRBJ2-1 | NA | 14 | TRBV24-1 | TGTGCCACCAGTAATCGCCTTACGGGCAATGAGCAGTTCTTC | CATSNRLTGNEQFF
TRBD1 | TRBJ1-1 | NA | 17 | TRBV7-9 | TGTGCCAGCAGCGTATCACAGGGGATTATTGGGAACACTGAAGCTTTCTTT | CASSVSQGIIGNTEAFF
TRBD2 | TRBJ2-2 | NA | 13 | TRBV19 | TGTGCCAGTTCTAGCGGGAAAACCGGGGAGCTGTTTTTT | CASSSGKTGELFF
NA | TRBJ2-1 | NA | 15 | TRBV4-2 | TGTGCCAGCAGCCCTCCACAGGGTGGGGTGGGTGAGCAGTTCTTC | CASSPPQGGVGEQFF
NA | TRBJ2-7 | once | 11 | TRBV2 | TGTGCCAGCACCCTGGGGGGTGAGCAGTACTTC | CASTLGGEQYF
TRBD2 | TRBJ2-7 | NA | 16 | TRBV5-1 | TGCGCCAGCAGCTTGGGAGAGACTAGCGGAGCCTACGAGCAGTACTTC | CASSLGETSGAYEQYF
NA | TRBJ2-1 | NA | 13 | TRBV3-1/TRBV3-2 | TGTGCCAGCAGCCAAGATAACGGGAGTGGGCTGATCTTC | CASSQDNGSGLIF
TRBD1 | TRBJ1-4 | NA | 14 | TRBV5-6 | TGTGCCAGCAGCTTGCCAGGGGGTAATGAAAAACTGTTTTTT | CASSLPGGNEKLFF
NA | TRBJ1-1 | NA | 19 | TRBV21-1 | TGTGCCAGCAGCAAAGATGTTCTGAGGACAGGGGGGGGCCACACTGAAGCTTTCTTT | CASSKDVLRTGGGHTEAFF
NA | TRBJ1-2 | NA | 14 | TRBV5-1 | TGCGCCAGCAGCCTCGCGGGAACTAACTATGGCTACACCTTC | CASSLAGTNYGYTF
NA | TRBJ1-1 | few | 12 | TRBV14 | TGTGCCAGCAGCCAAACGACAGGCGAAGCTTTCTTT | CASSQTTGEAFF
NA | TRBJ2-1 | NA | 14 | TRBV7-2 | TGTGCCAGCAGCTTAAATAGGGGCTGGACAGAGGTGTTCTTC | CASSLNRGWTEVFF
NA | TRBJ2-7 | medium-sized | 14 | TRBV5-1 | TGCGCCAGCAGCTTGGTCTCAGGGGCCTACGAGCAGTACTTC | CASSLVSGAYEQYF
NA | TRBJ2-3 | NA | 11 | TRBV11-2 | TGTGCCAGCAGCGTCGGGGATACGCAGTATTTT | CASSVGDTQYF
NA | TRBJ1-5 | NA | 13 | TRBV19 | TGTGCCAGTAGTAAACAGGTCCGTCAGCCCCAGCATTTT | CASSKQVRQPQHF
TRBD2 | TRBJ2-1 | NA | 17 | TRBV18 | TGTGCCAGCTCACCACAAAGGACTAGCGGGAGTGTCAATGAGCAGTTCTTC | CASSPQRTSGSVNEQFF
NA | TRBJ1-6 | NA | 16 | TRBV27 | TGTGCCAGCAGGCCGGGGGGGGCAGTCTTCGGTTCACCCCTCCACTTT | CASRPGGAVFGSPLHF
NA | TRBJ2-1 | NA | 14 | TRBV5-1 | TGCGCCAGCAGCTCCGGAGGCGTCAACAATGAGCAGTTCTTC | CASSSGGVNNEQFF
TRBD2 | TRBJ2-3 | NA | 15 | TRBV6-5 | TGTGCCAGCAGTTACTCCGCTAGCGGTAGGGATACGCAGTATTTT | CASSYSASGRDTQYF
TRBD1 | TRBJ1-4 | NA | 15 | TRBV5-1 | TGCGCCAGCAGCTGGGCCGGGACAGGAGGGGAAAAACTGTTTTTT | CASSWAGTGGEKLFF
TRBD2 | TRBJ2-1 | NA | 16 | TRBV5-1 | TGCGCCAGCAGCGAACGACTAGCGGGAGTGGGTAATGAGCAGTTCTTC | CASSERLAGVGNEQFF
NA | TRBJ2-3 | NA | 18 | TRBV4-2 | TGTGCCAGCAGCCAAGATCAAGGCGGGACCATGTTCCCAGATACGCAGTATTTT | CASSQDQGGTMFPDTQYF
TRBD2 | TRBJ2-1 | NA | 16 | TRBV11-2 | TGTGCCAGCAGCTCTAGACTAGCTCGGTCCTACAATGAGCAGTTCTTC | CASSSRLARSYNEQFF